Below, 28 T cell receptor beta chains from the same sample are listed, as sequenced in a study of response to subunit inactivated influenza vaccine. Using its own MiXCR run on the RT-PCR reads, TCRdb lists one record per CDR3 protein. There are some 500,000 distinct CDR3 sequences in the sample; roughly 13% occur only once, and 10% to 15% lies in the top ten. The sequencing here drew on PBMCs from blood, taken more than 35 days after vaccination. Receptors originate from a man aged 45-65 years who received an inactivated influenza vaccine.

This clonotype was observed many times. The chain links TRBV7-2 to TRBJ2-5, with D unclear. This CDR3 region has 15 residues. CDR1 is SGHTA, CDR2 FQGNSA, per germline. V lost 1 base and J 1 base, leaving 10 bases between the germline ends. CDR3 loop: CASSLGSRPQETQYF. The CDR3 DNA follows: TGTGCCAGCAGCTTAGGGTCCAGGCCCCAAGAGACCCAGTACTTC.

This clonotype was observed a handful of times. The V and J genes are TRBV7-8 and TRBJ2-7; D might be TRBD2 (6 bases). The CDR3 loop spans 15 amino acids. Trimming left V 6 bases short and J 0 bases short, with 15 bases between. Germline loops: CDR1 SGHVS, CDR2 FQNEAQ. The CDR3 is CASRFGRDNSYEQYF. The CDR3 region has the DNA TGTGCCAGCAGGTTTGGGCGGGATAACTCCTACGAGCAGTACTTC. Full variable domain (outside the CDR3, taken from reference TRBV7-8 and TRBJ2-7): GAGVSQSPRYKVAKRGQDVALRCDPISGHVSLFWYQQALGQGPEFLTYFQNEAQLDKSGLPSDRFFAERPEGSVSTLKIQRTQQEDSAVYLCASRFGRDNSYEQYFGPGTRLTVT.

The J gene is TRBJ2-5, the V gene TRBV24-1; the match to TRBD2 covers 8 bases. The CDR3 is made up of 14 amino acids. Germline lookup yields CDR1 KGHDR and CDR2 SFDVKD. V was pared by 6 bases and J by 3 bases, with 5 bases of the junction left unmatched. Here the CDR3 DNA reads TGTGCCACCAGTCCGGGGGGGAGCAAAGAGACCCAGTACTTC. It translates to CATSPGGSKETQYF.

The sample holds a few counts of this clonotype. This chain uses TRBV5-1 with TRBJ2-5; 12 bases map to TRBD2. CDR3 length equals 14 residues. With 4 bases clipped from V and 3 bases from J, the junction kept 1 base outside the gene matches. From germline, CDR1 is SGHRS and CDR2 YFSETQ. In DNA form, the CDR3 reads TGCGCCAGCAGCCCTAGCGGGAGGGAAGAGACCCAGTACTTC. It is translated as CASSPSGREETQYF.

This chain links TRBV12-3 or TRBV12-4 with TRBJ2-1; no reliable D call. The V end lost 7 bases, the J end lost 6 bases, and 22 bases lay between the germline ends. The CDR3 has 16 residues. CDR3 protein: CASTRRASRVGNEQFF. The CDR3 DNA follows: TGTGCCAGCACCCGCCGGGCTAGTCGGGTAGGCAATGAGCAGTTCTTC.

This clonotype has a handful of counts. This sequence joins TRBV15 and TRBJ2-1; D perhaps matches TRBD2 (6 bases). This CDR3 comprises 14 residues. Germline lookup yields CDR1 LNHNV and CDR2 YYDKDF (reference sequence). Trimming shortened V by 1 base and J by 12 bases, and 16 bases separated the two germline ends. CDR3 DNA sequence: TGTGCCACCAGCAGAGGCGTTCGGGAGCTGGGGCAGTTCTTC. It is translated as CATSRGVRELGQFF.

The chain links TRBV29-1 to TRBJ1-5; a weak D match, TRBD1 (6 bases). CDR1 is SQVTM and CDR2 is ANQGSEA in the germline V gene. The CDR3 totals 13 residues. The ends were cut back, 8 bases at V and 3 bases at J, with 14 bases in the middle. The CDR3 DNA is TGCAGCATCCTGGGGGGGCTCAATCAGCCCCAGCATTTT. This gives the protein CSILGGLNQPQHF. Supplemented by reference TRBV29-1 and TRBJ1-5, the full variable domain reads SAVISQKPSRDICQRGTSLTIQCQVDSQVTMMFWYRQQPGQSLTLIATANQGSEATYESGFVIDKFPISRPNLTFSTLTVSNMSPEDSSIYLCSILGGLNQPQHFGDGTRLSIL.

This clonotype was seen a few times. The chain employs TRBV13 and TRBJ1-5; the D is unclear. Germline CDR1 is PRHDT and CDR2 is FYEKMQ (reference sequence). This CDR3 has 15 amino acids. Trimming took 0 bases from V and 5 from J, leaving 11 bases between them. CDR3 DNA sequence: TGTGCCAGCAGCTTAGGCCGTTCAGGCTATCAGCCCCAGCATTTT. Amino acid sequence: CASSLGRSGYQPQHF.

Only a few counts were recorded for this clonotype. The chain links TRBV20-1 to TRBJ1-1, with D uncertain. The germline gives CDR1 DFQATT, CDR2 SNEGSKA (reference sequence). V lost 6 bases and J 5 bases, leaving 13 bases between the germline ends. This CDR3 has 12 amino acids. CDR3 sequence: CSARVGLTEAFF. The CDR3 nucleotides are TGCAGTGCCCGAGTGGGGTTGACTGAAGCTTTCTTT.

This clonotype was counted between two and nine times. This rearrangement joins TRBV29-1 to TRBJ2-7, with D hard to call. CDR1 and CDR2 (germline): SQVTM, ANQGSEA. CDR3 length equals 10 residues. Trimming removed 7 bases from V and 6 bases from J, with 10 bases in between. The CDR3 reads CSARVGEQYF. In DNA, the CDR3 is TGCAGCGCAAGAGTTGGCGAGCAGTACTTC.

The CDR3 is CSARARTETQYF. CDR3 nucleotide sequence: TGCAGTGCTAGAGCTAGAACGGAGACCCAGTACTTC. The rearrangement uses TRBV20-1 and TRBJ2-5; D unresolved. The CDR3 length is 12 residues. The V end was cut by 1 base, the J end by 5 bases, with 8 bases between. Germline CDR1 reads DFQATT; CDR2 reads SNEGSKA (reference sequence).

This clonotype has more than one count but fewer than ten. The V call is TRBV24-1, the J call TRBJ2-1; TRBD2 agrees at 14 bases. The ends lost 6 bases at V and 0 bases at J; junction bases unmatched: 6. Germline-derived CDR1 and CDR2 are KGHDR and SFDVKD. This CDR3 spans 18 amino acids. The CDR3 DNA reads as TGTGCCACCAGTATGACTAGCGGGAGGGGAAGCTCCTACAATGAGCAGTTCTTC. It encodes CATSMTSGRGSSYNEQFF.

The CDR3 loop is CASSQERQGADTQYF. The CDR3 coding sequence is TGCGCCAGCAGCCAAGAACGACAGGGGGCAGATACGCAGTATTTT. This sequence joins TRBV4-3 and TRBJ2-3; 9 nucleotides line up with TRBD1. V was clipped by 0 bases and J by 4 bases; unmatched bases: 2. CDR1 and CDR2 from the germline V gene are LGHNA and YSLEER. The CDR3 contains 15 residues.

This clonotype was detected a few times. The J gene is TRBJ2-4, the V gene TRBV10-3, with D perhaps matching TRBD2 (6 bases). The germline V gene encodes CDR1 ENHRY and CDR2 SYGVKD. Trimming took off 3 bases at V and 6 bases at J, with 12 bases between the two ends. The CDR3 contains 14 residues. CDR3 amino acids: CAISDPGGGNIQYF. The CDR3 DNA reads TGTGCCATCAGTGACCCTGGGGGAGGAAACATTCAGTACTTC.

The sample holds a few counts of this clonotype. The chain links TRBV28 to TRBJ2-3, with 9 bases matching TRBD1. Trimming at V came to 6 bases and at J to 2 bases, leaving 12 bases not matched to a gene. Germline CDR1 and CDR2: MDHEN and SYDVKM. CDR3 size: 17 residues. The CDR3 nucleotides read TGTGCCAGCAGACTCCTACAGGGGGCTCGTCCCACAGATACGCAGTATTTT. Its translation: CASRLLQGARPTDTQYF.

In its sample, this clonotype was seen a few times. This chain joins TRBV5-1 and TRBJ2-7; 15 nucleotides agree with TRBD2. This CDR3 is built from 14 residues. Losses at the gene ends were 4 bases for V and 13 bases for J; bases not matched to a gene: 9. Germline-derived CDR1 and CDR2 are SGHRS and YFSETQ. CDR3 protein: CASSTGLAGGPSYF. In nucleotides, the CDR3 is TGCGCCAGCAGCACCGGACTAGCGGGAGGGCCGTCTTACTTC.

The chain carries TRBV7-6 and TRBJ2-5, with 11 nucleotides matching TRBD2. Trimming took 4 bases from V and 1 from J; bases not matched to a gene: 2. The CDR3 contains 15 residues. The germline CDR1 and CDR2 sequences are SGHVS and FNYEAQ. The CDR3 DNA reads as TGTGCCAGCAGCTCACTAGCGGGGGTCCAAGAGACCCAGTACTTC. This translates into CASSSLAGVQETQYF. Full variable domain (rest looked up from reference TRBV7-6 and TRBJ2-5): GAGVSQSPRYKVTKRGQDVALRCDPISGHVSLYWYRQALGQGPEFLTYFNYEAQQDKSGLPNDRFSAERPEGSISTLTIQRTEQRDSAMYRCASSSLAGVQETQYFGPGTRLLVL.

This clonotype appeared a few times. This chain joins TRBV9 and TRBJ2-2, with D perhaps TRBD2 (7 bases). This CDR3 has 17 amino acids. Germline V gene sequence: CDR1 SGDLS, CDR2 YYNGEE. V shed 3 bases and J shed 4 bases, with 19 bases lying between them. In nucleotides, the CDR3 is TGTGCCAGCAGCGGCGGAGGGGGGTCGGGAGGCACCGGGGAGCTGTTTTTT. Amino acid sequence: CASSGGGGSGGTGELFF.

This chain links TRBV3-1 with TRBJ1-1, with a tentative D call TRBD1 (6 bases). The length of the CDR3 is 14 residues. Trimming removed 4 bases from V and 7 bases from J, with 16 bases in between. Germline V gene sequence: CDR1 LGHDT, CDR2 YNNKEL (reference sequence). CDR3 protein: CASSRTGLSYEAFF. The CDR3 region has the DNA TGTGCCAGCAGCCGAACAGGGCTCAGCTATGAAGCTTTCTTT.

The chain employs TRBV7-9 and TRBJ2-3; a possible D gene is TRBD1 (6 bases). The V end was cut by 0 bases, the J end by 4 bases, with 8 bases between. The CDR3 consists of 14 residues. From germline, CDR1 is SEHNR and CDR2 FQNEAQ (reference sequence). CDR3 coding DNA: TGTGCCAGCAGCTTAGCATGGACAGCAGATACGCAGTATTTT. Encoded protein: CASSLAWTADTQYF.

This clonotype came up a few times. The gene calls are TRBV6-5 and TRBJ2-5; D is perhaps TRBD2 (6 bases). In germline, CDR1 is MNHEY, CDR2 SVGAGI. The germline V and J ends were trimmed by 0 bases and 3 bases, with 14 bases remaining between them. The CDR3 has 16 amino acids. The CDR3, as DNA: TGTGCCAGCAGTTACTCGAGCTCCGGGGGTAAAGAGACCCAGTACTTC. Encoded protein: CASSYSSSGGKETQYF.

This clonotype appeared many times. The rearrangement joins TRBV7-6 to TRBJ2-7, with 9 bases fitting TRBD1. The trim removed 1 base at V and 2 bases at J, leaving 3 bases unmatched. The germline V gene encodes CDR1 SGHVS and CDR2 FNYEAQ. This CDR3 has 15 amino acids. Written as DNA, the CDR3 is TGTGCCAGCAGCTTAGGACAGGGGGGCACCTACGAGCAGTACTTC. Its translation is CASSLGQGGTYEQYF.

This clonotype was seen a few times. The rearrangement uses TRBV12-3 or TRBV12-4 and TRBJ1-2; 7 nucleotides align to TRBD1. The V segment lost 6 bases and the J segment 4 bases; nucleotides outside the gene matches: 11. This CDR3 region has 15 residues. CDR3 amino acids: CASSQDRTWGYGYTF. The CDR3 DNA reads as TGTGCCAGCAGCCAGGACAGGACCTGGGGCTATGGCTACACCTTC.

This clonotype was observed a handful of times. The rearrangement joins TRBV4-1 to TRBJ1-1; the D is unclear. CDR1 is MGHRA and CDR2 is YSYEKL in the germline V gene. The length of the CDR3 is 14 residues. The V and J ends lost 7 bases and 0 bases respectively, with 12 bases between them. CDR3 in amino acids: CASTHGRLNTEAFF. The CDR3 bases are TGCGCCAGCACCCATGGCAGGCTGAACACTGAAGCTTTCTTT.

In this sample, this clonotype turned up a few times. The chain joins TRBV5-6 to TRBJ2-7; 8 nucleotides match TRBD1. The CDR3 is 14 amino acids. V was pared by 6 bases and J by 2 bases, with 7 bases of the junction left unmatched. Germline lookup yields CDR1 SGHDT and CDR2 YYEEEE. The CDR3 DNA follows: TGTGCCAGCACCATCTGGACAGGGACCTACGAGCAGTACTTC. This translates into CASTIWTGTYEQYF. The variable domain in full, completed from reference TRBV5-6 and TRBJ2-7, reads DAGVTQSPTHLIKTRGQQVTLRCSPKSGHDTVSWYQQALGQGPQFIFQYYEEEERQRGNFPDRFSGHQFPNYSSELNVNALLLGDSALYLCASTIWTGTYEQYFGPGTRLTVT.

This chain connects TRBV12-3 or TRBV12-4 to TRBJ1-5, with D unresolved. V was pared by 6 bases and J by 5 bases, with 11 bases between. The CDR3 is 13 residues long. The CDR3 DNA is TGTGCCAGCAGGGGGTTTGTGGATCAGCCCCAGCATTTT. Encoded protein: CASRGFVDQPQHF.

The table lists this clonotype with a few counts. The chain recombines TRBV7-3 with TRBJ1-2; a possible D gene is TRBD1 (6 bases). From germline, CDR1 is SGHTA and CDR2 FQGTGA. The V end lost 5 bases, the J end lost 3 bases, and 13 bases lay between the germline ends. The length of the CDR3 is 14 residues. CDR3 in amino acids: CASSPNGGDYGYTF. CDR3 DNA sequence: TGTGCCAGCAGCCCGAACGGGGGCGACTATGGCTACACCTTC.

This clonotype was counted between two and nine times. The chain carries TRBV5-1 and TRBJ1-1; D gene unclear. The CDR3 runs to 14 residues. Per the germline V gene, CDR1 is SGHRS and CDR2 is YFSETQ. Trimming shortened V by 3 bases and J by 4 bases, and 13 bases separated the two germline ends. CDR3 in DNA: TGCGCCAGCAGCTACGGCCCAGGATCCACTGAAGCTTTCTTT. Translation: CASSYGPGSTEAFF. The full variable domain, completed using reference TRBV5-1 and TRBJ1-1, is KAGVTQTPRYLIKTRGQQVTLSCSPISGHRSVSWYQQTPGQGLQFLFEYFSETQRNKGNFPGRFSGRQFSNSRSEMNVSTLELGDSALYLCASSYGPGSTEAFFGQGTRLTVV.